The T cell receptor (beta chain) under discussion was sequenced for a study of blood T cells in healthy people across ages. A J-beta primer mix and a sample-barcoded 5' primer were used in a second PCR of about 7 to 12 cycles. TCRdb analysed the 5' RACE reads with MiXCR anew, one entry per CDR3 protein. The sample contains about 680,000 distinct CDR3 sequences, over 45% of which appear only once. The CDR3 loop spans 13 amino acids. V lost 1 base to trimming and J lost 3 bases, with 8 bases between them. Per the germline V gene, CDR1 is DFQATT and CDR2 is SNEGSKA (reference sequence). The chain recombines TRBV20-1 with TRBJ2-3; D is undetermined. Material for sequencing was blood. This TCR derives from a woman in her sixties in good health. This chain's CDR3 is CSARVVRTDTQYF. For the CDR3, the DNA is TGCAGTGCTAGAGTGGTACGGACAGATACGCAGTATTTT.